This is a list of T cell receptor beta chains from one sample in a study of blood T cell repertoires in COVID-19. Repertoires were generated with immunoSEQ multiplex PCR, while TCRdb's copy carries only in-frame clones and drops some. The sample records approximately 220,000 clones, about 86% being singletons. The sequencing input was peripheral blood. These receptors were obtained from a man in his fifties or sixties who had recovered from COVID-19. Both conserved end residues are trimmed from each CDR3.

TRBV19	TRBJ1-5	13	ASSSTTGFNQPQH
TRBV3-1/TRBV3-2	TRBJ2-1	14	ASSQDSRPLYNEQF
TRBV5-1	TRBJ2-5	12	ASSLDSDFETQY
TRBV19	TRBJ1-1	11	ASSTQGGTEAF
TRBV10-3	TRBJ1-2	13	AISEREGETYGYT
TRBV11-2	TRBJ1-3	11	ASRSARVNTIY
TRBV7-2	TRBJ2-3	14	ASSPTGLASPYPGY
TRBV5-1	TRBJ2-3	16	ASSLNRREAGSTDTQY
TRBV28	TRBJ1-1	12	ASIPGSNPTEAF
TRBV28	TRBJ1-2	12	ASSLARQGYGYT
TRBV28	TRBJ2-1	14	ASSSYRDRGGNEQF
TRBV7-2	TRBJ2-7	13	ASSAGILYAYEQY
TRBV14	TRBJ2-7	12	ASSQNVGGYEQY
TRBV18	TRBJ2-6	11	AFRSPGANVLT
TRBV18	TRBJ1-5	11	ASSKTGGQPQH
TRBV19	TRBJ2-1	14	ASSIGGQGLINEQF
TRBV4-2	TRBJ1-1	13	ASSQVVASYTEAF
TRBV10-2	TRBJ1-1	13	ASYDEAGPNTEAF
TRBV7-2	TRBJ2-1	13	ASSLGDWAGGEQF
TRBV7-2	TRBJ1-3	14	ASSPGDRHSGNTIY
TRBV20-1	TRBJ2-5	9	SARDLETQY
TRBV7-2	TRBJ2-3	14	ASSKGTSGNTDTQY
TRBV19	TRBJ2-7	10	ASSIRGVEQY
TRBV11-2	TRBJ1-4	12	ASSFPQENEKLF
TRBV30	TRBJ2-3	10	AWSSPTDTQY
TRBV12-3/TRBV12-4	TRBJ1-1	11	ASSQQGWRKAF
TRBV7-2	TRBJ2-4	12	ASSQAVAKNIQY
TRBV7-6	TRBJ1-3	12	ASSLRGPGNTIY
TRBV6-5	TRBJ2-7	12	ASRRLAGGNEQY
TRBV25-1	TRBJ1-3	11	ASSRVGGNTIY
TRBV2	TRBJ2-3	15	ASRGGSGGFFTDTQY
TRBV5-1	TRBJ2-5	14	ASSLGGGARQETQY
TRBV5-1	TRBJ2-1	14	ASSPGRGQGANEQF
TRBV20-1	TRBJ2-5	9	SAEFQETQY
TRBV6-5	TRBJ2-3	13	ASSYSAGGTDTQY
TRBV9	TRBJ2-2	12	ASSPNTFTGELF
TRBV18	TRBJ2-7	11	ASSPSGGDEQY
TRBV7-2	TRBJ1-2	11	ASSLGGVYGYT
TRBV2	TRBJ2-3	18	ARAVEPGLAAPSLTDTQY
TRBV6-4	TRBJ1-2	11	ASSDRGGYGYT
TRBV4-1	TRBJ1-6	14	ASSQGGTPNNSPLH
TRBV2	TRBJ1-1	12	ASSEGQGNTEAF
TRBV6-5	TRBJ1-5	13	ASSSQGMVSMPQH
TRBV7-3	TRBJ1-1	11	ASSLGTVTEAF
TRBV30	TRBJ2-4	12	AWHDRQPKNIQY